Below, 18 T cell receptor beta chains from the same sample are listed, as sequenced in a study of long-term antiretroviral therapy in people with HIV. This was the immunoSEQ v3.0 assay at survey level. The table came from immunoSEQ multiplex PCR; TCRdb's copy has only in-frame clones and leaves some out. The sample holds approximately 15,000 clones; about 86% are singletons and the top ten take 7% to 9%. The starting material was unsorted PBMCs, obtained 0.1 years after starting antiretroviral therapy. Receptors originate from a man between 18 and 35 years old with HIV.

J is TRBJ2-2 and V is TRBV4-3; no clear D gene. V was cut by 2 bases and J by 6 bases, with 4 bases left in between. This CDR3 is built from 12 residues. Germline V gives CDR1 LGHNA, CDR2 YSLEER. For the CDR3, the DNA is TGCGCCAGCAGCCAAAACGCCGGGGAGCTGTTTTTT. Translation: CASSQNAGELFF.

V usage is TRBV27 and J usage is TRBJ2-7, with 9 bases lining up with TRBD1. Germline V CDR1 and CDR2: MNHEY, SMNVEV (reference sequence). V lost 4 bases, J lost 3 bases, and 4 bases stayed unmatched. The CDR3 totals 14 residues. CDR3 region: CASSSGTGRYEQYF. CDR3 bases: TGTGCCAGCAGTTCCGGGACAGGGCGCTACGAGCAGTACTTC.

The rearrangement links TRBV27 to TRBJ2-2; 9 bases match TRBD1. With V trimmed by 0 bases and J by 1 base, 6 bases remained unmatched. CDR3 length: 18 amino acids. Germline values: CDR1 MNHEY, CDR2 SMNVEV (reference sequence). The CDR3, as DNA: TGTGCCAGCAGTTTATCGGCACAGGGGGCAGGGAACACCGGGGAGCTGTTTTTT. Residues: CASSLSAQGAGNTGELFF.

The J gene is TRBJ2-7, the V gene TRBV7-2; no firm D call. The CDR3 loop spans 13 amino acids. Trimming stripped 4 bases from V and 4 bases from J, with 11 bases between. The germline V gene has CDR1 SGHTA and CDR2 FQGNSA. The chain's CDR3 is CASSSTPGYEQYF. CDR3 nucleotide sequence: TGTGCCAGCAGCTCCACCCCCGGTTACGAGCAGTACTTC. Filled out from reference TRBV7-2 and TRBJ2-7, the complete variable domain reads GAGVSQSPSNKVTEKGKDVELRCDPISGHTALYWYRQSLGQGLEFLIYFQGNSAPDKSGLPSDRFSAERTGGSVSTLTIQRTQQEDSAVYLCASSSTPGYEQYFGPGTRLTVT.

The gene calls are TRBV7-6 and TRBJ1-6; no clear D. Germline V gives CDR1 SGHVS, CDR2 FNYEAQ. The CDR3 runs 13 residues. The V end was cut by 1 base, the J end by 14 bases, with 12 bases between. CDR3 sequence reads: CASSLDPGLALHF. In nucleotides, the CDR3 is TGTGCCAGCAGCTTAGACCCGGGGTTGGCCCTCCACTTT.

The rearrangement joins TRBV4-3 to TRBJ2-2; possibly TRBD1 for D (7 bases). The CDR3 loop spans 16 amino acids. Germline CDR1 is LGHNA and CDR2 is YSLEER. The V end lost 2 bases, the J end lost 3 bases, and 13 bases lay between the germline ends. CDR3 nucleotide sequence: TGCGCCAGCAGCCAAATGGAGGGGGCCGACACCGGGGAGCTGTTTTTT. This translates into CASSQMEGADTGELFF.

This chain uses TRBV11-2 with TRBJ2-5, with D tentatively TRBD2 (5 bases). V was trimmed by 4 bases and J by 4 bases, leaving 19 bases between them. This CDR3 contains 16 residues. The germline V gene encodes CDR1 SGHAT and CDR2 FQNNGV. This chain's CDR3 is CASSSGSGWRRETQYF. CDR3 in DNA: TGTGCCAGCAGCTCGGGATCGGGGTGGAGGCGAGAGACCCAGTACTTC.

The chain joins TRBV4-3 to TRBJ2-1, with TRBD2 identical over 8 bases. With 0 bases clipped from V and 0 bases from J, the junction kept 1 base outside the gene matches. Germline CDR1 is LGHNA and CDR2 is YSLEER. The CDR3 loop spans 16 amino acids. Here the CDR3 reads CASSQESGSSYNEQFF. DNA of the CDR3: TGCGCCAGCAGCCAAGAAAGCGGGAGCTCCTACAATGAGCAGTTCTTC.

The chain joins TRBV13 to TRBJ2-3, with a weak D call TRBD2 (5 bases). Germline V lookup: CDR1 PRHDT, CDR2 FYEKMQ (reference sequence). The CDR3 is 15 residues long. Trimming pared 5 bases from V and 2 bases from J, leaving 14 bases between. CDR3 in DNA: TGTGCCAGCAGCGCCTGGACTTCTAACACAGATACGCAGTATTTT. As protein: CASSAWTSNTDTQYF.

This clone was recorded only once. The V and J genes are TRBV5-6 and TRBJ1-3; no firm D call. The germline V and J ends were trimmed by 0 bases and 5 bases, with 6 bases remaining between them. Germline CDR1 is SGHDT and CDR2 is YYEEEE. CDR3 length: 13 amino acids. The CDR3 is CASSLVGRNTIYF. DNA for the CDR3: TGTGCCAGCAGCTTGGTAGGTCGAAACACCATATATTTT.

V usage is TRBV4-3 and J usage is TRBJ1-2; D unclear. The V end was cut by 4 bases, the J end by 7 bases, with 19 bases between. CDR1 is LGHNA and CDR2 is YSLEER in the germline V gene. The CDR3 covers 15 residues. DNA for the CDR3: TGCGCCAGCAGCCCCAAGCAGTCCGAGGCCGGTGGCTACACCTTC. Its translation is CASSPKQSEAGGYTF.

The V and J genes are TRBV11-2 and TRBJ2-7; D unclear. This CDR3 is 15 amino acids long. Trimming took off 0 bases at V and 3 bases at J, with 12 bases between the two ends. The germline V gene has CDR1 SGHAT and CDR2 FQNNGV. CDR3 DNA: TGTGCCAGCAGCTTAGAAGGTTCCTACTTCTACGAGCAGTACTTC. Amino acids: CASSLEGSYFYEQYF.

The gene calls are TRBV11-2 and TRBJ2-5; D gene ambiguous. The germline gives CDR1 SGHAT, CDR2 FQNNGV. The CDR3 covers 11 residues. The V end was cut by 1 base, the J end by 9 bases, with 6 bases between. The CDR3 DNA reads TGTGCCAGCAGCTTAGGACCCCCCCAGTACTTC. Translated: CASSLGPPQYF.

The chain combines TRBV9 with TRBJ1-4; 11 bases align to TRBD1. Germline assignment: CDR1 SGDLS and CDR2 YYNGEE. The CDR3 consists of 15 residues. V lost 0 bases to trimming and J lost 7 bases; unmatched junction nucleotides: 2. The CDR3: CASSVEGQGAEKLFF. CDR3 nucleotides: TGTGCCAGCAGCGTAGAAGGACAGGGGGCTGAAAAACTGTTTTTT.

The rearrangement links TRBV6-5 to TRBJ1-2; the D gene is possibly TRBD1 (6 bases). The CDR3 covers 13 residues. V lost 5 bases and J lost 6, with 13 bases in between. From germline, CDR1 is MNHEY and CDR2 SVGAGI. DNA for the CDR3: TGTGCCAGCAGTGCTGGGGGCGCGAATGGCTACACCTTC. Protein sequence: CASSAGGANGYTF.

This rearrangement joins TRBV5-1 to TRBJ1-1, with a possible D match to TRBD1 (5 bases). V was pared by 0 bases and J by 11 bases, with 11 bases between. Germline V gene lookup returns CDR1 SGHRS and CDR2 YFSETQ. The CDR3 spans 12 residues. The chain's CDR3 is CASSLEGAAAFF. Here the CDR3 DNA reads TGCGCCAGCAGCTTGGAAGGGGCAGCGGCTTTCTTT.

The V gene is TRBV11-2, the J gene TRBJ2-3; TRBD2 matches at 8 bases. CDR1 is SGHAT, CDR2 FQNNGV, per germline. Trimming cost V 9 bases and J 0 bases; bases outside gene matches: 8. There are 15 residues in the CDR3. In DNA form, the CDR3 reads TGTGCCAGTAAGCGGGGGTCCTGGAGCACAGATACGCAGTATTTT. Amino acids: CASKRGSWSTDTQYF.

This clone was detected a few times. The chain has TRBV7-9 and TRBJ1-1; tentatively, D is TRBD1 (5 bases). The V gene lost 6 bases and the J gene lost 6 bases, with 11 bases spanning the gap. Looked up from germline, CDR1 is SEHNR and CDR2 is FQNEAQ (reference sequence). The CDR3 runs 12 residues. The CDR3 sequence: CASRQDSSEAFF. CDR3 DNA: TGTGCCAGCAGGCAAGACAGCTCTGAAGCTTTCTTT. Supplemented by reference TRBV7-9 and TRBJ1-1, the full variable domain reads DTGVSQNPRHKITKRGQNVTFRCDPISEHNRLYWYRQTLGQGPEFLTYFQNEAQLEKSRLLSDRFSAERPKGSFSTLEIQRTEQGDSAMYLCASRQDSSEAFFGQGTRLTVV.